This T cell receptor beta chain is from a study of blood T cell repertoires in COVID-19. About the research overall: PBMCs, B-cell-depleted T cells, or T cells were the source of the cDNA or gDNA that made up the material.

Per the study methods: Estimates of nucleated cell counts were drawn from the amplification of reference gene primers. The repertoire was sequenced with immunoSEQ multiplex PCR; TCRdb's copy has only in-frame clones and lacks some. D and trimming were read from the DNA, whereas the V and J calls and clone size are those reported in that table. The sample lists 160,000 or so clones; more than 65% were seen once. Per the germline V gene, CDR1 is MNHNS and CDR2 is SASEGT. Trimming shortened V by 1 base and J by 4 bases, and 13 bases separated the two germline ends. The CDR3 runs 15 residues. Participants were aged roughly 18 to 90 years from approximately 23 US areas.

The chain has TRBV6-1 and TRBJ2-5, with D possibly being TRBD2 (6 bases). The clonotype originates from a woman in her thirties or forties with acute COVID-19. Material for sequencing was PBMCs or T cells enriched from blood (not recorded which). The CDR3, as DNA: TGTGCCAGCAGTGAAGGGGCGGGGCGGGGAGAGACCCAGTACTTC. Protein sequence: CASSEGAGRGETQYF.